This TCR beta chain was sequenced for a study of blood T cell repertoires in COVID-19 (dated by TCRdb to 2020 to 2021). About the study as a whole: Collaborator samples came from the United States, Italy and Spain and covered acute and convalescent phases of COVID-19. Subjects who had been exposed to COVID-19, were actively infected with it, or had recovered from it provided the deeply sampled blood TCRbeta repertoires that made up the dataset. Sample metadata almost always included a de-identified subject ID, COVID-19 status, age in years and sex. Where HLA class I and class II types were available, the types were taken from metadata supplied by the sample provider, not from assay-based typing. The repertoires were made available in a free public database intended to serve as a resource for research on the immune response to SARS-CoV-2. The prospective study material was composed of cDNA or gDNA derived from T cells, B-cell-depleted T cells, or PBMCs. Samples came from the ongoing ImmuneRACE study (first 160 participants) plus 1,254 subjects from 6 global collaborators.

To note about this clone: It has no known antigen specificity. Base qualities are not provided; no much larger clone lies one nucleotide away.

TCRbeta CDR3 regions were amplified from genomic DNA using the immunoSEQ Assay, a bias-controlled multiplex PCR. Per the authors' processing: The number of nucleated cells in each sample was estimated by amplification of reference gene primers within the assay. To quantify the absolute abundance of each unique TCRbeta CDR3 rearrangement, sequence reads were collapsed and filtered. For each sample, productive Simpson clonality was calculated by taking the square root of Simpson's diversity index across productive rearrangements. TCRdb stores this immuneACCESS table with in-frame sequences only. Part of the clones is absent; in the studies checked, under half of the shortfall reflects unresolved V genes, and no reason is known for the rest. The D gene and trimming were derived from the DNA, and the V and J assignments and clone size from that table. For this sample the table gives tens of thousands of clones, of which approximately 81% were detected only once. The ten largest clones represent roughly 15% of the sample.

On the study overall, not on this receptor specifically: Clinical and demographic metadata were provided uncurated, with the amount varying by source and participant.

Clipping removes 2 bases from V and 3 bases from J, with 0 as the unmatched junction base count. CDR1 MNHEY and CDR2 SVGAGI are derived from the germline V gene. The CDR3 has 14 amino acids, counting the end cysteine and phenylalanine. Only the CDR3 portion is preserved as DNA: 42 bases, with reading frame beginning at the first base. Each collaborating institution followed its own protocols to collect whole blood in K2EDTA tubes. For TCRbeta analysis, collaborators shipped samples as frozen whole blood, isolated PBMCs, or DNA extracted from either of those sample types. Material for sequencing was peripheral blood. This receptor was obtained from a woman aged 70-85 years with acute or convalescent COVID-19. This chain is built from TRBV6-5 and TRBJ1-1; TRBD1 aligns with 10 central bases. Here the CDR3 is given as CASSYGTGDTEAFF. The bases are TGTGCCAGCAGTTACGGGACAGGGGACACTGAAGCTTTCTTT.